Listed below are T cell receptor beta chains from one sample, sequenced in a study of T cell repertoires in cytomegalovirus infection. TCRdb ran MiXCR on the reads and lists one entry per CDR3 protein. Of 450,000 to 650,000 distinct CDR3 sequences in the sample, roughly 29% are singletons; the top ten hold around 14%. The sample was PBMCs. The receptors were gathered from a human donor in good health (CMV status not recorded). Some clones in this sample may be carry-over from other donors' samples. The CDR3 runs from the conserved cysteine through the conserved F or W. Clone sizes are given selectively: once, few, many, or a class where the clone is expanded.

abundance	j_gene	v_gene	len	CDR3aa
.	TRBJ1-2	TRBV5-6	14	CASSQITVNYGYTF
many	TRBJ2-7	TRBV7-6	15	CASSLGLAESYEQYF
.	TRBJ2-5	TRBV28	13	CTSRPQDKETQYF
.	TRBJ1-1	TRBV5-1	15	CASSYRTTMNTEAFF
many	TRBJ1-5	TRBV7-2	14	CASSFDRGDQPQHF
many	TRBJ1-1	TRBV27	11	CASTGRAEAFF
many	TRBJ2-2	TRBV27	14	CATAGRDAPGELFF
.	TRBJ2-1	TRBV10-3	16	CAISEGLAGRGNEQFF
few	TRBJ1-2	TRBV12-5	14	CASGLGGRGYGYTF
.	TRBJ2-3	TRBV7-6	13	CASSSPGRDTQYF
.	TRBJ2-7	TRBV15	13	CATSGGQLYEQYF
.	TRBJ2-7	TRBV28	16	CASSQPGQGTSYEQYF
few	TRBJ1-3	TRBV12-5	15	CASGYLDRDLRTIYF
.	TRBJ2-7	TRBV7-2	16	CASSPWTSSGTYEQYF
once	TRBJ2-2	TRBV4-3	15	CASSQYRGGTGELFF
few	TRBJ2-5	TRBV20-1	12	CSARDLKETQYF
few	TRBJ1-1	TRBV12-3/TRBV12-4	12	CAINRGITEAFF
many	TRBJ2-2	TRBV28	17	CASSPGLAGVFTGELFF
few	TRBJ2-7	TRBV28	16	CASSLGTSGRPHEQYF
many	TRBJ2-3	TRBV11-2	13	CASSSWGTDTQYF
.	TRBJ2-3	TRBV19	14	CASRGREGSDTQYF
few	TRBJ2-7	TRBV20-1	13	CSARVEYVGEQYF
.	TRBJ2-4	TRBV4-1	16	CASSQDGRGLENIQYF
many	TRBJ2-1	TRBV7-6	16	CASSLLAGGIYNEQFF
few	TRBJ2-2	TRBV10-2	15	CASSSSASGTGELFF
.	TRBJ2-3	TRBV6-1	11	CASRVQDTQYF
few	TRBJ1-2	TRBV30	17	CACRRYGGAAANYGYTF
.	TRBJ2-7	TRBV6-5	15	CASSRDNQGSYEQYF
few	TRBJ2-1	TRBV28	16	CASIPLVGESHNEQFF
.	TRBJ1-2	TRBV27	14	CASSPRVEAYGYTF
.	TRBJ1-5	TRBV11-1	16	CASSPTSGRSNQPQHF